These 12 T cell receptor beta chains came from one sample sequenced in a study of cytomegalovirus exposure and HLA in healthy donors (dated by TCRdb to about 2017). The method was the immunoSEQ multiplex PCR assay. As stored in TCRdb, this immuneACCESS dataset retains in-frame rearrangements with V and J assigned. A fraction of the clones does not appear; measured against another copy, unresolved V genes explain less than half of the discrepancy, and the remainder lacks a known reason. In this sample the table shows about 240,000 clones, about 86% of which occur a single time. Less than 3% of the sample belongs to the ten largest clones. The sample was PBMCs. These receptor sequences come from a man younger than 35 in good health and CMV-seronegative.

The chain uses TRBV27 and TRBJ2-5; D possibly corresponds to TRBD2 (6 bases). CDR1 is MNHEY and CDR2 is SMNVEV in the germline V gene (reference sequence). The CDR3 spans 14 residues. V lost 2 bases, J lost 5 bases, and 12 bases lay in between. CDR3 in amino acids: CASSLLGGWETQYF. The CDR3 nucleotides read TGTGCCAGCAGTTTACTCGGAGGGTGGGAGACCCAGTACTTC.

The CDR3 region has the DNA TGCGCCAGCAGCCAAATTCCGGGACAGGACTTCTCAACCAGTTACGAGCAGTACTTC. Translation: CASSQIPGQDFSTSYEQYF. This chain joins TRBV4-1 and TRBJ2-7; 8 nucleotides line up with TRBD1. After removal of 2 bases from V and 4 bases from J, the junction contained 19 bases not matched to a gene. This CDR3 has 19 residues. The germline gives CDR1 MGHRA, CDR2 YSYEKL.

The V gene is TRBV28, the J gene TRBJ2-7; D uncertain. CDR1 is MDHEN and CDR2 is SYDVKM in the germline V gene. V was cut by 6 bases and J by 3 bases, with 9 bases left in between. The CDR3 length is 12 residues. The CDR3 sequence: CASSITNYEQYF. The DNA of the CDR3 is TGTGCCAGCAGCATCACAAACTACGAGCAGTACTTC.

The sample holds a few counts of this clone. The J gene is TRBJ2-2, the V gene TRBV4-3, with D possibly matching TRBD2 (5 bases). Germline V gene sequence: CDR1 LGHNA, CDR2 YSLEER. V was pared by 0 bases and J by 1 base, with 12 bases between. The CDR3 runs to 17 residues. The CDR3 nucleotides are TGCGCCAGCAGCCAAGAGATGGGTCGGGGGAACACCGGGGAGCTGTTTTTT. It encodes CASSQEMGRGNTGELFF.

This clone has just a few counts. V usage is TRBV6-5 and J usage is TRBJ2-7, with 9 bases matching TRBD1. CDR1 and CDR2 (germline): MNHEY, SVGAGI. With 4 bases clipped from V and 2 bases from J, the junction kept 3 bases outside the gene matches. The CDR3 runs to 14 residues. This CDR3 reads CASSSTGGTYEQYF. CDR3 nucleotide sequence: TGTGCCAGCAGTTCGACAGGGGGGACCTACGAGCAGTACTTC.

This clone was seen a single time. The genes are TRBV18 and TRBJ2-5; D might be TRBD1 (5 bases). CDR3 length: 13 amino acids. CDR1 KGHSH and CDR2 LQKENI come from the germline V gene. V lost 6 bases to trimming and J lost 2 bases, with 10 bases between them. CDR3: CASSLDIQETQYF. The CDR3 nucleotides read TGTGCCAGCTCGCTGGACATTCAAGAGACCCAGTACTTC.

The sample holds a few counts of this clone. The V call is TRBV6-4, the J call TRBJ1-5, with a weak D call TRBD1 (6 bases). Germline lookup yields CDR1 MRHNA and CDR2 SNTAGT. The germline V and J ends were trimmed by 3 bases and 2 bases, with 8 bases remaining between them. CDR3 size: 14 residues. The DNA for the CDR3 is TGTGCCAGCAGTGATAACAGGGGCAATCAGCCCCAGCATTTT. Residues: CASSDNRGNQPQHF.

The rearrangement links TRBV6-5 to TRBJ1-2, with D unclear. The CDR3 totals 14 residues. V was shortened by 0 bases and J by 2 bases, with 7 bases between the two germline ends. Germline CDR1 reads MNHEY; CDR2 reads SVGAGI. Here the CDR3 reads CASSYSSANYGYTF. Here the CDR3 DNA reads TGTGCCAGCAGTTACTCGTCCGCGAACTATGGCTACACCTTC.

CDR3 bases: TGTGCCAGCAGCTTAGCACATAGCAATCAGCCCCAGCATTTT. The encoded protein is CASSLAHSNQPQHF. This chain joins TRBV7-9 and TRBJ1-5; D is ambiguous. Germline assignment: CDR1 SEHNR and CDR2 FQNEAQ (reference sequence). CDR3 size: 14 residues. V lost 0 bases to trimming and J lost 0 bases, with 3 bases between them.

The CDR3 reads CASNGGDRDTQYF. CDR3 DNA: TGTGCCAGCAACGGAGGGGACAGAGATACGCAGTATTTT. The chain has TRBV28 and TRBJ2-3; tentative D call: TRBD1 (7 bases). Germline V gene data show CDR1 as MDHEN and CDR2 as SYDVKM. The V and J ends lost 7 bases and 5 bases respectively, with 13 bases between them. CDR3 length: 13 residues.

This chain joins TRBV7-9 and TRBJ1-5; tentatively, D is TRBD1 (6 bases). The CDR3 is made up of 15 amino acids. Deletions cut 4 bases from V and 0 bases from J, with 10 bases between. Germline CDR1 SEHNR, CDR2 FQNEAQ (reference sequence). The CDR3 loop reads CASSSDRDSNQPQHF. Written as DNA, the CDR3 is TGTGCCAGCAGCTCGGACAGAGATAGCAATCAGCCCCAGCATTTT. Combining the CDR3 with reference TRBV7-9 and TRBJ1-5 gives the whole variable domain DTGVSQNPRHKITKRGQNVTFRCDPISEHNRLYWYRQTLGQGPEFLTYFQNEAQLEKSRLLSDRFSAERPKGSFSTLEIQRTEQGDSAMYLCASSSDRDSNQPQHFGDGTRLSIL.

J is TRBJ1-6 and V is TRBV5-4, with D hard to call. From germline, CDR1 is SGHNT and CDR2 YYREEE (reference sequence). The CDR3 spans 17 residues. V shed 0 bases and J shed 0 bases, with 10 bases lying between them. The CDR3 DNA is TGTGCCAGCAGCTTGGGTGGAGGGAGCTCCTATAATTCACCCCTCCACTTT. Translating gives CASSLGGGSSYNSPLHF.